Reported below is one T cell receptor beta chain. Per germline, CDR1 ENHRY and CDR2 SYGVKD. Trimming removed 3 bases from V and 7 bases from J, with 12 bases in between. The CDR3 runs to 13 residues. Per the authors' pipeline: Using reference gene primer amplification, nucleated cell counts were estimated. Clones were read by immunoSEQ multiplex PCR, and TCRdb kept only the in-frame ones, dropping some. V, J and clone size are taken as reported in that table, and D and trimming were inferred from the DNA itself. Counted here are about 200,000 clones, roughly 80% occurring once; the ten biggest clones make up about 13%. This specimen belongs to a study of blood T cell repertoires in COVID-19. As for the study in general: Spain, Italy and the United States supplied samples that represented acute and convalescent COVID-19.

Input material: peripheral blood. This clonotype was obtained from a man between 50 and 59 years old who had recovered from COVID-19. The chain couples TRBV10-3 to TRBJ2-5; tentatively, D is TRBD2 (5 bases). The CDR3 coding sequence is TGTGCCATCAGTGACGGGGTAGTGGTGACCCAGTACTTC. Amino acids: CAISDGVVVTQYF.